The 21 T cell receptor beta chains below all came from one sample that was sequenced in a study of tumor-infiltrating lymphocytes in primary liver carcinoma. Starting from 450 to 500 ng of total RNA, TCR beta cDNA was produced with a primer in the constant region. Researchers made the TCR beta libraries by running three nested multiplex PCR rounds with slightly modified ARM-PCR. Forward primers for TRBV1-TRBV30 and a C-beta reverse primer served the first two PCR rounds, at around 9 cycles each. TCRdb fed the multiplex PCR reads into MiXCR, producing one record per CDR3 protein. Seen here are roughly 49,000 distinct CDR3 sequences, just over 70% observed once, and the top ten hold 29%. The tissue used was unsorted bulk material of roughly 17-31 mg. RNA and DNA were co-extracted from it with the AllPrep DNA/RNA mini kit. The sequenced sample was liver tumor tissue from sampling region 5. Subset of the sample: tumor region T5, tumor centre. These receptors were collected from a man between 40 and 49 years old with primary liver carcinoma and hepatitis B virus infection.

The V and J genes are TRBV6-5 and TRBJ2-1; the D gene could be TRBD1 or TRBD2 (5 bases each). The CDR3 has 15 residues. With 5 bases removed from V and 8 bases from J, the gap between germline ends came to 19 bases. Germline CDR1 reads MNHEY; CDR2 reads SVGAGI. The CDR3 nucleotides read TGTGCCAGCAGTGGACGGGACGGGGAAAGATATGAGCAGTTCTTC. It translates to CASSGRDGERYEQFF.

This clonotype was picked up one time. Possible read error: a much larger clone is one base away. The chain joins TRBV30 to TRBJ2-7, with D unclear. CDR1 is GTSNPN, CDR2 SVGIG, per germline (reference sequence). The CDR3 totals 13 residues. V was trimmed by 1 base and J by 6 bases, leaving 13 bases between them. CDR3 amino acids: CAWSGEVYFEQYF. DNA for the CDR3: TGTGCCTGGAGTGGTGAGGTGTACTTCGAGCAGTACTTC.

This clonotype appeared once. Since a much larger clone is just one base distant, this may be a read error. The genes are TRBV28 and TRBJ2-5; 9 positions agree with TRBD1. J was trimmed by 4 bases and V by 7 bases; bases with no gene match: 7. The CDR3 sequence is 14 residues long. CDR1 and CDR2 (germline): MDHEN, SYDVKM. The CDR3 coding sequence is TGTGCCAGCACTGGACAGGGGTTGGGAGAGACCCAGTACTTC. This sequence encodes CASTGQGLGETQYF. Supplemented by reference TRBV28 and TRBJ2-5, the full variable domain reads DVKVTQSSRYLVKRTGEKVFLECVQDMDHENMFWYRQDPGLGLRLIYFSYDVKMKEKGDIPEGYSVSREKKERFSLILESASTNQTSMYLCASTGQGLGETQYFGPGTRLLVL.

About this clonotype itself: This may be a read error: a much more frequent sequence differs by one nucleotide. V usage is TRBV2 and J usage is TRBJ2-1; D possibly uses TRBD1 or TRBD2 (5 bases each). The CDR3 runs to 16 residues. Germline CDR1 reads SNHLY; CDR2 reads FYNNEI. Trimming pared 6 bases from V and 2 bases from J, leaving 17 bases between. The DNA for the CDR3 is TGTGCCAGCAGGCTAGAGGGGCTCAGTCCCTACAATGAGCAGTTCTTC. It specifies CASRLEGLSPYNEQFF.

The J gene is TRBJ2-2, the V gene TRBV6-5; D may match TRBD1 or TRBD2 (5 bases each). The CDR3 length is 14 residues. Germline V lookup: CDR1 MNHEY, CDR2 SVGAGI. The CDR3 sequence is CASSGSYRDGELFF. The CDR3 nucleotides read TGTGCAAGCTCAGGGTCGTACCGGGACGGGGAGCTGTTTTTT.

In DNA, the CDR3 is TGTGCCAGCAGCTCCACTGGCGGCTCCTACGAGCAGTACTTC. This gives the protein CASSSTGGSYEQYF. V gene TRBV9 combines with J gene TRBJ2-7; D not resolved. The V end was cut by 4 bases, the J end by 0 bases, with 11 bases between. The CDR3 has 14 residues. The germline CDR1 and CDR2 sequences are SGDLS and YYNGEE. Using reference TRBV9 and TRBJ2-7 for the parts outside the CDR3, the full variable domain is DSGVTQTPKHLITATGQRVTLRCSPRSGDLSVYWYQQSLDQGLQFLIQYYNGEERAKGNILERFSAQQFPDLHSELNLSSLELGDSALYFCASSSTGGSYEQYFGPGTRLTVT.

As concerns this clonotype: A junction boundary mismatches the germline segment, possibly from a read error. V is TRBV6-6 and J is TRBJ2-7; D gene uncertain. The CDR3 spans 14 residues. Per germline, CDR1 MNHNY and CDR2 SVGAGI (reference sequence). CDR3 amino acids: CASSPSSASCEQYF. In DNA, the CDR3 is TGTGCCAGCAGTCCTTCCTCAGCCTCCTGCGAGCAGTACTTC.

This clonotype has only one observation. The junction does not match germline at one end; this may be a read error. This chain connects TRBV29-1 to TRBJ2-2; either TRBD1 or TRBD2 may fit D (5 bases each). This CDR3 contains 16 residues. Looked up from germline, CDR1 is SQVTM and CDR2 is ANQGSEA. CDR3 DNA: TGCTGCGTTGAAATTAGTGGGGGAGTGAACACCGGGGAGCTGCTTTTT. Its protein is CCVEISGGVNTGELLF.

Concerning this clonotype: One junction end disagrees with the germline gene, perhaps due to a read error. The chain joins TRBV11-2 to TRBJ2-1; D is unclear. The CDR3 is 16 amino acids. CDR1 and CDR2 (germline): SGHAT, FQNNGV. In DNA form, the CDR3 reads TGTGCCAGCAGCTTGGATATCAGATTAGCCATGAGTGAGCTGTTCTTC. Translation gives CASSLDIRLAMSELFF.

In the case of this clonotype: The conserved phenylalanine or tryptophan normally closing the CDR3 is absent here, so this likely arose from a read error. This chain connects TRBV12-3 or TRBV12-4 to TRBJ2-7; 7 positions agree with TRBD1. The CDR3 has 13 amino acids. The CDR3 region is CASRLGQSYGQYL. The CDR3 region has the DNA TGTGCTAGCAGACTGGGACAGTCCTACGGGCAGTACCTC.

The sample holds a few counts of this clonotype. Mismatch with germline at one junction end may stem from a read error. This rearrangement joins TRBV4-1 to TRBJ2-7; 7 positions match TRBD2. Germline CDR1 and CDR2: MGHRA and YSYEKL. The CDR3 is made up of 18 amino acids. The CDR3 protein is CTSSQEGSGTNLRYEQYF. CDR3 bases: TGCACCAGCAGCCAAGAGGGGTCCGGGACTAACCTCAGGTACGAGCAGTACTTC.

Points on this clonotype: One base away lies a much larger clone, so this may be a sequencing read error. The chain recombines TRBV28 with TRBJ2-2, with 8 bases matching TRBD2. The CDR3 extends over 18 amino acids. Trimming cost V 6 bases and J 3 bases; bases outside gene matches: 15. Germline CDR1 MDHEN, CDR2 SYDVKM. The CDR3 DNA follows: TGTGCCAGCAGCCGAGGGAACGGGAGGGCCGGGTACACCGGGGAGCTGTTTTTT. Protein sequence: CASSRGNGRAGYTGELFF. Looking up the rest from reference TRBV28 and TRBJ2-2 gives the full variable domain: DVKVTQSSRYLVKRTGEKVFLECVQDMDHENMFWYRQDPGLGLRLIYFSYDVKMKEKGDIPEGYSVSREKKERFSLILESASTNQTSMYLCASSRGNGRAGYTGELFFGEGSRLTVL.

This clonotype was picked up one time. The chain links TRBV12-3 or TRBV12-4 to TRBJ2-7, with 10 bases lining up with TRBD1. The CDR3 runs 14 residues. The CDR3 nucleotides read TGTGCTTGCAGCCCCGGGACAGGGGTAGACGAGCAGTACTTC. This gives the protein CACSPGTGVDEQYF.

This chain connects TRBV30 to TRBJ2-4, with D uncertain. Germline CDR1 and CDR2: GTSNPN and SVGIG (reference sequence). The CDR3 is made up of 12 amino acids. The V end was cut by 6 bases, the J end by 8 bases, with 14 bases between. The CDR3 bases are TGTGCCTGTAGTCCCCTTGGGCACATTCAGTACTTC. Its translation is CACSPLGHIQYF.

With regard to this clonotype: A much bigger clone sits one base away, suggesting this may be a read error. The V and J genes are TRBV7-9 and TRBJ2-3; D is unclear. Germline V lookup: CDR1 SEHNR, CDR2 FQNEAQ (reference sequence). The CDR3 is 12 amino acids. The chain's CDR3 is CANSLVRDTQYF. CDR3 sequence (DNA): TGTGCCAACAGCTTAGTTAGGGATACGCAGTATTTT.

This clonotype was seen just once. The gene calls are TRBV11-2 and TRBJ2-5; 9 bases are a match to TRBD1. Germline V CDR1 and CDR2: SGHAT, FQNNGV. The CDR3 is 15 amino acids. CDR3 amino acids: CDCSFLGQGRGTQYF. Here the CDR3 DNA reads TGTGACTGCAGCTTCCTCGGACAGGGGAGAGGGACCCAGTACTTC.

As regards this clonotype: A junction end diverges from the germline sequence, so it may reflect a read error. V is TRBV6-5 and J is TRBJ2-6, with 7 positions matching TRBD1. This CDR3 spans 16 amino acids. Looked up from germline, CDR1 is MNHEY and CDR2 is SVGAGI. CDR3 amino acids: CASRAGDRIGANVLTF. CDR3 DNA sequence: TGTGCCAGCAGGGCAGGGGACAGAATCGGGGCCAACGTTCTGACTTTC.

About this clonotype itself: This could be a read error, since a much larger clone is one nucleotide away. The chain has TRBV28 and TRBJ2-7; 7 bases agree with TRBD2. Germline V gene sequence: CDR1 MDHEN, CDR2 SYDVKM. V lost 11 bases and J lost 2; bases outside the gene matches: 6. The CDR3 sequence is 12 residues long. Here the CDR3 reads CASARGAYEQYF. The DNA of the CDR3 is TGTGCCTCCGCCCGGGGGGCCTACGAGCAGTACTTC.

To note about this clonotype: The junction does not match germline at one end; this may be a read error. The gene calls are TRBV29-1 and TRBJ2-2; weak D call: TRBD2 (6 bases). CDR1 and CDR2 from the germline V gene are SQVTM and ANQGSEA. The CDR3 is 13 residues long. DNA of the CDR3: TGCGGCGTTGAGGCGGGGTACACCAGGGAGCTGTTTTTT. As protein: CGVEAGYTRELFF.

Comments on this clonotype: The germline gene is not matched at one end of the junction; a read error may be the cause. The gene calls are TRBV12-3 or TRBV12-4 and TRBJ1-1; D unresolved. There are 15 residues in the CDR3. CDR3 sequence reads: CANSFGTVPNTEAFF. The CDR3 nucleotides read TGTGCCAACAGTTTCGGAACTGTCCCTAACACTGAAGCTTTCTTT.

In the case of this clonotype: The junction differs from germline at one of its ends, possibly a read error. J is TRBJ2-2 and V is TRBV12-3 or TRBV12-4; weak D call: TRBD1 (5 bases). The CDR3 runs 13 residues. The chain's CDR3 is CASSYRITRELFF. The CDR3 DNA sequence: TGTGCCAGCAGCTACAGGATCACCAGGGAGCTGTTTTTT.